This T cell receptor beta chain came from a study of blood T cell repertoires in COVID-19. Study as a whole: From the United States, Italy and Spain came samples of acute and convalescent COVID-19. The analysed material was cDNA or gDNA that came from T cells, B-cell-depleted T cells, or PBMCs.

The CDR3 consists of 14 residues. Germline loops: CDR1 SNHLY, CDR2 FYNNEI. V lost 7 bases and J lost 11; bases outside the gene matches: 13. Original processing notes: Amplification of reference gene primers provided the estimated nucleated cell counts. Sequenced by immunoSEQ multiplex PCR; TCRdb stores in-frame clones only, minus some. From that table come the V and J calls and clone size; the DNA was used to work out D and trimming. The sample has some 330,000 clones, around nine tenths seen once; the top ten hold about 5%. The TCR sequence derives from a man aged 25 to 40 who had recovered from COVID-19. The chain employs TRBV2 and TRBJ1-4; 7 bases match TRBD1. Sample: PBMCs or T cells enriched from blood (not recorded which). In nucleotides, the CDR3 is TGTGCCAGCATCCAAAGATTACAGGGGAGGAAACTGTTTTTT. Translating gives CASIQRLQGRKLFF.